Listed here are 25 T cell receptor beta chains from one sample, sequenced in a study of blood T cell repertoires in COVID-19. The table came from immunoSEQ multiplex PCR; TCRdb's copy has only in-frame clones and leaves some out. Here the sample spans a few hundred thousand clones, 80% to 85% being singletons. Sequenced sample: PBMCs or T cells enriched from blood (not recorded which). The source is a middle-aged man who had recovered from COVID-19.

The V and J genes are TRBV19 and TRBJ1-3; D is undetermined. The V end lost 10 bases, the J end lost 1 base, and 11 bases lay between the germline ends. Germline CDR1 LNHDA, CDR2 SQIVND (reference sequence). This CDR3 has 13 amino acids. The CDR3, as DNA: TGTGCCACCTCCGCCGGGTCTGGAAACACCATATATTTT. Its protein product is CATSAGSGNTIYF. The complete variable domain, with remaining parts taken from reference TRBV19 and TRBJ1-3, reads DGGITQSPKYLFRKEGQNVTLSCEQNLNHDAMYWYRQDPGQGLRLIYYSQIVNDFQKGDIAEGYSVSREKKESFPLTVTSAQKNPTAFYLCATSAGSGNTIYFGEGSWLTVV.

This clone was seen a few times. The J gene is TRBJ2-1, the V gene TRBV27, with 7 bases fitting TRBD1. Germline trimming cut 7 bases from V and 4 bases from J; bases unmatched to any gene: 10. Germline CDR1 MNHEY, CDR2 SMNVEV (reference sequence). The CDR3 sequence is 15 residues long. CDR3 in DNA: TGTGCCAGCACCAAAAGGGGACAGTTATACAATGAGCAGTTCTTC. It encodes CASTKRGQLYNEQFF.

This rearrangement joins TRBV3-1 (or the pseudogene TRBV3-2) to TRBJ1-2, with D possibly matching TRBD1 (5 bases). The ends were cut back, 3 bases at V and 1 base at J, with 12 bases in the middle. CDR3 length: 15 residues. Germline CDR1 reads LGHDT; CDR2 reads YNNKEL (reference sequence). CDR3 amino acids: CASSHLGVVNYGYTF. CDR3 sequence (DNA): TGTGCCAGCAGCCATTTAGGGGTGGTTAACTATGGCTACACCTTC.

This sequence joins TRBV5-4 and TRBJ1-6; TRBD1 agrees at 7 bases. The germline V gene encodes CDR1 SGHNT and CDR2 YYREEE (reference sequence). The CDR3 totals 15 residues. Trimming removed 3 bases from V and 4 bases from J; junction bases left unmatched: 4. In nucleotides, the CDR3 is TGTGCCAGCAGCTCCGGGACAGATTATAATTCACCCCTCCACTTT. This codes for CASSSGTDYNSPLHF.

The chain links TRBV2 to TRBJ2-3; 10 bases line up with TRBD2. The V gene's germline CDR1 is SNHLY and CDR2 FYNNEI. This CDR3 comprises 14 residues. The CDR3 DNA reads as TGTGCTACCCGCAAAGGACTAGCGGCGGATACGCAGTATTTT. Its protein product is CATRKGLAADTQYF.

This chain links TRBV5-1 with TRBJ1-1, with D possibly matching TRBD1 (5 bases). The germline V gene has CDR1 SGHRS and CDR2 YFSETQ. V was pared by 0 bases and J by 6 bases, with 12 bases between. The CDR3 is made up of 14 amino acids. The CDR3, as DNA: TGCGCCAGCAGCTTGGCAGGGTTGAGTGCTGAAGCTTTCTTT. It specifies CASSLAGLSAEAFF.

This clone was counted once. The V and J genes are TRBV6-5 and TRBJ2-3; 12 bases map to TRBD2. The trim removed 4 bases at V and 6 bases at J, leaving 8 bases unmatched. The V gene's germline CDR1 is MNHEY and CDR2 SVGAGI. This CDR3 has 16 residues. CDR3 sequence reads: CASSFTGLAGGDTQYF. CDR3 nucleotides: TGTGCCAGCAGTTTTACTGGCCTAGCGGGAGGGGATACGCAGTATTTT.

The chain combines TRBV6-5 with TRBJ2-7, with 9 bases fitting TRBD2. The CDR3 runs to 16 residues. The germline V gene has CDR1 MNHEY and CDR2 SVGAGI. With 0 bases clipped from V and 4 bases from J, the junction kept 7 bases outside the gene matches. The DNA of the CDR3 is TGTGCCAGCAGTTACTCAGCGGGGGGATGGAGGTACGAGCAGTACTTC. Protein: CASSYSAGGWRYEQYF.

The rearrangement uses TRBV19 and TRBJ1-5; 7 nucleotides match TRBD1. Germline CDR1 LNHDA, CDR2 SQIVND (reference sequence). V gave up 4 bases and J gave up 3 bases; unmatched junction bases: 6. The CDR3 is made up of 15 amino acids. CDR3 protein: CASSKGRGNNQPQHF. CDR3 coding DNA: TGTGCCAGTAGTAAAGGCAGGGGGAACAATCAGCCCCAGCATTTT.

V usage is TRBV28 and J usage is TRBJ1-5; D ambiguous. This CDR3 has 15 amino acids. Trimming shortened V by 4 bases and J by 0 bases, and 10 bases separated the two germline ends. Per the germline V gene, CDR1 is MDHEN and CDR2 is SYDVKM. The CDR3 DNA reads TGTGCCAGCAGTTCCGATACCTATAGCAATCAGCCCCAGCATTTT. Encoded protein: CASSSDTYSNQPQHF.

The chain employs TRBV5-6 and TRBJ1-2; D unresolved. This CDR3 has 12 amino acids. With 1 base removed from V and 8 bases from J, the gap between germline ends came to 9 bases. From germline, CDR1 is SGHDT and CDR2 YYEEEE. Here the CDR3 DNA reads TGTGCCAGCAGCTTGCTCGCGGGGGGCTACACCTTC. It codes for CASSLLAGGYTF.

The V gene is TRBV19, the J gene TRBJ2-7; 11 nucleotides align to TRBD1. The CDR3 covers 14 residues. The germline V gene encodes CDR1 LNHDA and CDR2 SQIVND (reference sequence). J lost 6 bases, V lost 5 bases, and 6 bases had no gene match. In DNA, the CDR3 is TGTGCCAGTAGTTCCCGGGACAGGGGGGGCGAGCAGTACTTC. Its protein product is CASSSRDRGGEQYF. Based on the CDR3 plus reference TRBV19 and TRBJ2-7, the full variable domain is DGGITQSPKYLFRKEGQNVTLSCEQNLNHDAMYWYRQDPGQGLRLIYYSQIVNDFQKGDIAEGYSVSREKKESFPLTVTSAQKNPTAFYLCASSSRDRGGEQYFGPGTRLTVT.

The DNA of the CDR3 is TGCGCCAGCAGCCAAACCCTAGGGACAGGGAGGAATCAGCCCCAGCATTTT. Its protein product is CASSQTLGTGRNQPQHF. V is TRBV4-1 and J is TRBJ1-5; 9 bases agree with TRBD1. The germline CDR1 and CDR2 sequences are MGHRA and YSYEKL. The ends lost 2 bases at V and 4 bases at J; junction bases unmatched: 9. The CDR3 is 17 residues long.

The chain links TRBV19 to TRBJ2-3, with TRBD1 matching 8 bases. The CDR3 consists of 13 residues. The germline CDR1 and CDR2 sequences are LNHDA and SQIVND (reference sequence). With 6 bases clipped from V and 3 bases from J, the junction kept 2 bases outside the gene matches. CDR3 sequence (DNA): TGTGCCAGTAGGCAGGGGGCAACAGATACGCAGTATTTT. Translation: CASRQGATDTQYF.

This clone was seen only a few times. The chain uses TRBV9 and TRBJ2-1; possible D gene TRBD2, 7 bases. The CDR3 is 16 residues long. Germline loops: CDR1 SGDLS, CDR2 YYNGEE. The V gene lost 0 bases and the J gene lost 6 bases, with 16 bases spanning the gap. The CDR3 is CASSVALVGGGNEQFF. DNA of the CDR3: TGTGCCAGCAGCGTAGCTCTTGTGGGAGGGGGCAATGAGCAGTTCTTC.

The chain carries TRBV10-3 and TRBJ1-1; the match to TRBD1 covers 9 bases. Germline V lookup: CDR1 ENHRY, CDR2 SYGVKD. Trimming at V came to 5 bases and at J to 6 bases, leaving 7 bases not matched to a gene. This CDR3 spans 14 amino acids. The CDR3 DNA reads as TGTGCCATCAGTAAACAGGGGGCGATCGCTGAAGCTTTCTTT. Amino acids: CAISKQGAIAEAFF.

The V and J genes are TRBV7-2 and TRBJ2-7; D may be TRBD2 (6 bases). V gave up 2 bases and J gave up 5 bases, with 13 bases separating them. Germline V gives CDR1 SGHTA, CDR2 FQGNSA. CDR3 length equals 14 residues. CDR3 in DNA: TGTGCCAGCAGCTTAATCGGGAGAGTTGACGAGCAGTACTTC. Translated, it gives CASSLIGRVDEQYF.

The V gene is TRBV28, the J gene TRBJ1-2; TRBD1 aligns across 8 bases. V shed 6 bases, J shed 5 bases, and the junction held 8 bases outside the gene matches. Germline V gene lookup returns CDR1 MDHEN and CDR2 SYDVKM. The CDR3 sequence is 14 residues long. The CDR3 loop is CASSQGQGHYGYTF. CDR3 coding DNA: TGTGCCAGCAGCCAAGGACAGGGACATTATGGCTACACCTTC.

This chain joins TRBV5-1 and TRBJ1-1, with 9 bases fitting TRBD1. Germline CDR1 reads SGHRS; CDR2 reads YFSETQ. V gave up 0 bases and J gave up 2 bases; unmatched junction bases: 2. The CDR3 is 15 residues long. Written as DNA, the CDR3 is TGCGCCAGCAGCTTGGGGGACAGGGATAACACTGAAGCTTTCTTT. Protein sequence: CASSLGDRDNTEAFF.

Worth noting for this clone: Within the sample, other DNA sequences also encode this same CDR3. Here the CDR3 DNA reads TGCGCCAGCAGCCAGGGGGACAGGGACCAAGAGACCCAGTACTTC. Its protein is CASSQGDRDQETQYF. This chain links TRBV4-3 with TRBJ2-5; 9 positions match TRBD1. Trimming took 3 bases from V and 0 from J; bases not matched to a gene: 2. Looked up from germline, CDR1 is LGHNA and CDR2 is YSLEER. The CDR3 totals 15 residues.

V is TRBV10-3 and J is TRBJ1-2; 11 bases map to TRBD1. This CDR3 has 14 amino acids. Germline V gives CDR1 ENHRY, CDR2 SYGVKD. The junction had 7 bases not matched to a gene; V was cut back by 5 bases and J by 8 bases. DNA for the CDR3: TGTGCCATCAGTCCAGGACAGGGGGCGCGAGGCTACACCTTC. Residues: CAISPGQGARGYTF.

The rearrangement joins TRBV5-1 to TRBJ2-2; TRBD2 aligns across 8 bases. From germline, CDR1 is SGHRS and CDR2 YFSETQ. J lost 5 bases, V lost 5 bases, and 8 bases had no gene match. CDR3 length: 15 residues. CDR3 sequence: CASSSGSGGTGELFF. DNA for the CDR3: TGCGCCAGCAGTTCGGGGAGCGGGGGTACCGGGGAGCTGTTTTTT. The full variable domain, rest sourced from reference TRBV5-1 and TRBJ2-2, is KAGVTQTPRYLIKTRGQQVTLSCSPISGHRSVSWYQQTPGQGLQFLFEYFSETQRNKGNFPGRFSGRQFSNSRSEMNVSTLELGDSALYLCASSSGSGGTGELFFGEGSRLTVL.

The chain combines TRBV11-3 with TRBJ2-4; D is possibly TRBD1 (5 bases). The CDR3 is 16 residues long. V lost 6 bases, J lost 6 bases, and 21 bases lay in between. The germline V gene encodes CDR1 SGHNT and CDR2 YENEEA. DNA of the CDR3: TGTGCCAGCAGTACAAAATACGACAGCCCTACAAACATTCAGTACTTC. It yields the protein CASSTKYDSPTNIQYF.

The V gene is TRBV27, the J gene TRBJ2-3, with D unresolved. Germline CDR1 reads MNHEY; CDR2 reads SMNVEV (reference sequence). Trimming removed 7 bases from V and 6 bases from J, with 11 bases in between. This CDR3 is 12 amino acids long. CDR3 residues: CASTNTWDTQYF. In DNA, the CDR3 is TGTGCCAGCACCAACACATGGGATACGCAGTATTTT.

The chain links TRBV6-1 to TRBJ2-5, with 12 positions matching TRBD1. Germline V gene data show CDR1 as MNHNS and CDR2 as SASEGT. The CDR3 consists of 17 residues. V gave up 2 bases and J gave up 4 bases; unmatched junction bases: 8. The CDR3 region has the DNA TGTGCCAGCAGTGAATCGGTCAGGGACAGGGGGCTAGAGACCCAGTACTTC. Amino acids: CASSESVRDRGLETQYF.